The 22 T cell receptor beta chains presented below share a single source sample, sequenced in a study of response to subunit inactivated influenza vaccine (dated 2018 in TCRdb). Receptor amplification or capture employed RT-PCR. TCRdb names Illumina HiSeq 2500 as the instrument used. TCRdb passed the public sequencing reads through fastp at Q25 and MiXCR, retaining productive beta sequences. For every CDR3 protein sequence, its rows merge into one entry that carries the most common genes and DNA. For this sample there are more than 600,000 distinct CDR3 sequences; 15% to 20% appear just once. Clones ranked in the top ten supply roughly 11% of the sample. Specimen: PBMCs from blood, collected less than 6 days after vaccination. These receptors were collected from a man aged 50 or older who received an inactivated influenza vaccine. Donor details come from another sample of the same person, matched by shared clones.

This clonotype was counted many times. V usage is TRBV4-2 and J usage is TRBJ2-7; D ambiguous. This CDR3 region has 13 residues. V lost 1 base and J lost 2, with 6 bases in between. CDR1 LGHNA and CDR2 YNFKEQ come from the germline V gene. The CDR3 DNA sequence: TGTGCCAGCAGCCAAGGACTGGCCTACGAGCAGTACTTC. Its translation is CASSQGLAYEQYF.

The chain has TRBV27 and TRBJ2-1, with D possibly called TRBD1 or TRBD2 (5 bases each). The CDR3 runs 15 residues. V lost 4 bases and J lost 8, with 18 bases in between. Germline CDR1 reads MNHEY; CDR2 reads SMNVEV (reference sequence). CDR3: CASSSRDGPVDEQFF. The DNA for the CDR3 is TGTGCCAGCAGTTCCCGGGACGGCCCCGTCGATGAGCAGTTCTTC.

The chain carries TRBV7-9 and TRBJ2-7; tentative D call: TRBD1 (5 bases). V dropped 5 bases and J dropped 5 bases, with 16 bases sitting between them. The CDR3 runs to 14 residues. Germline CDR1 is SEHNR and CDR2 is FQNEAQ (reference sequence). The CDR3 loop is CASSPQGVVHEQYF. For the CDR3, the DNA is TGTGCCAGCAGCCCCCAAGGGGTTGTCCACGAGCAGTACTTC.

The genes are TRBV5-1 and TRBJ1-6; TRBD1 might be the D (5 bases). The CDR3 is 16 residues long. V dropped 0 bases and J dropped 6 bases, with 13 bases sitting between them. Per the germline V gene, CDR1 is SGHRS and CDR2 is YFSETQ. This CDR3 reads CASSLEGQGSNSPLHF. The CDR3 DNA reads TGCGCCAGCAGCTTGGAGGGCCAGGGAAGTAATTCACCCCTCCACTTT.

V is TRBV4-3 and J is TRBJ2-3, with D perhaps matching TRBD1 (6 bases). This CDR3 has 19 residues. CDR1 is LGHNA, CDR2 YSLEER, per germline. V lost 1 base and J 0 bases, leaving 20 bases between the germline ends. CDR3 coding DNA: TGCGCCAGCAGCCAAGGGGCCGCCTCACAGGGCCCTAGCACAGATACGCAGTATTTT. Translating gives CASSQGAASQGPSTDTQYF.

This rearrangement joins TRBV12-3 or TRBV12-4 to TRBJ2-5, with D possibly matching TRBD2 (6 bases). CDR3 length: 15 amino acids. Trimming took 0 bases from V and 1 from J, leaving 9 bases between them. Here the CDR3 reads CASSLASGTQETQYF. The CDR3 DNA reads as TGTGCCAGCAGTTTAGCTAGCGGAACCCAAGAGACCCAGTACTTC.

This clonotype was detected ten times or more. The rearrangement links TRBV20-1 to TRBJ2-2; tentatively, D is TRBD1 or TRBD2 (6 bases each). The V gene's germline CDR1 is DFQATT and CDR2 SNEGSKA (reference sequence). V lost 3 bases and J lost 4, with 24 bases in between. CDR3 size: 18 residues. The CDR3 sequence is CSASPSGADRRVTGELFF. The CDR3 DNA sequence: TGCAGTGCTAGCCCCTCGGGGGCAGACCGACGGGTCACCGGGGAGCTGTTTTTT.

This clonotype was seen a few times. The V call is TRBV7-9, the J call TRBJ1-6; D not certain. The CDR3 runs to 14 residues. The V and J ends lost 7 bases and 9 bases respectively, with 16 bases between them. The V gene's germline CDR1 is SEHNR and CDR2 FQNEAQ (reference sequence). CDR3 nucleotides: TGTGCCAGCACCCCCGGGATCGCGGGTTCACCCCTCCACTTT. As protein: CASTPGIAGSPLHF.

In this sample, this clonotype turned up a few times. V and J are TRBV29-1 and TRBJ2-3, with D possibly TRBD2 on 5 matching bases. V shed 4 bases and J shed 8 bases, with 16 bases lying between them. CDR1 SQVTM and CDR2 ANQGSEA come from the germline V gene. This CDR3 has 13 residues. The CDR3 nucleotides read TGCAGCGTTGTTAGTGGAGGATTAGGTACGCAGTATTTT. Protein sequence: CSVVSGGLGTQYF.

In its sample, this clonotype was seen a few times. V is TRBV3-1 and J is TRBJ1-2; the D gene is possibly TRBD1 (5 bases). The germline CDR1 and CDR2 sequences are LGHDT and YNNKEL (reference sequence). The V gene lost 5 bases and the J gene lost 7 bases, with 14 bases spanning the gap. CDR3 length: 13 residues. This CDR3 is CASSDTGGSGYTF. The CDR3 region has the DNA TGTGCCAGCAGCGATACAGGAGGCTCTGGCTACACCTTC.

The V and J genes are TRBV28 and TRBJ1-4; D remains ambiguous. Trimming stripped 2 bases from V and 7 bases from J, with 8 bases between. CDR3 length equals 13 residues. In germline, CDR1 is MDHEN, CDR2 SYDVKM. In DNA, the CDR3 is TGTGCCAGCAGTTTACTCCGTCGTGAAAAACTGTTTTTT. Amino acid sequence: CASSLLRREKLFF.

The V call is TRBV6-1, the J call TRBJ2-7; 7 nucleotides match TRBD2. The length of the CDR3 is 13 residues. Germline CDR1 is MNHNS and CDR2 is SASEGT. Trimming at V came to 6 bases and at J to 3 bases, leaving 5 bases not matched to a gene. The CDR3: CASRSGDYYEQYF. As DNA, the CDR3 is TGTGCCAGCAGATCCGGGGACTACTACGAGCAGTACTTC.

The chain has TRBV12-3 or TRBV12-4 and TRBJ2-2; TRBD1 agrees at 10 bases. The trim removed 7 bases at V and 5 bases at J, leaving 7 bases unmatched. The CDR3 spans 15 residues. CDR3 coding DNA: TGTGCCAGCAAAGGGAGACAGGGGGCGACCGGGGAGCTGTTTTTT. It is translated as CASKGRQGATGELFF.

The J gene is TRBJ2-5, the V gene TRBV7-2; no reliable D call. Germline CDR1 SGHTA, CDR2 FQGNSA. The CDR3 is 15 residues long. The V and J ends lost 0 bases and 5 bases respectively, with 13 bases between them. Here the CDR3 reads CASSLAQSRSETQYF. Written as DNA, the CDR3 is TGTGCCAGCAGCTTAGCGCAGAGTAGGTCTGAGACCCAGTACTTC.

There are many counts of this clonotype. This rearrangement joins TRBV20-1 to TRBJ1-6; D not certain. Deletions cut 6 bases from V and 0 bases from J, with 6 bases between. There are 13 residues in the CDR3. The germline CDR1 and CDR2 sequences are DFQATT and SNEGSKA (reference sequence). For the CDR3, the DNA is TGCAGTGCCGTTAACTCCTATAATTCACCCCTCCACTTT. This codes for CSAVNSYNSPLHF.

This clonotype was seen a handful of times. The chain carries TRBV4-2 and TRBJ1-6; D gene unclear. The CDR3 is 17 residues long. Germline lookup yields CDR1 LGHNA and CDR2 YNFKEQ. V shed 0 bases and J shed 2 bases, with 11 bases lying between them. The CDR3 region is CASSQDLARAYNSPLHF. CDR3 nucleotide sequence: TGTGCCAGCAGCCAAGATCTAGCCCGGGCCTATAATTCACCCCTCCACTTT.

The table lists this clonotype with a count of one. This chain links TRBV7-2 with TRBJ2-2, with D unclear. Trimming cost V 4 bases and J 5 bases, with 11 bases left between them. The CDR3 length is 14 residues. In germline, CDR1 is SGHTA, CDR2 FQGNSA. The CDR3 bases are TGTGCCAGCAGCTCTGTAGCTGCAACCGGGGAGCTGTTTTTT. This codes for CASSSVAATGELFF.

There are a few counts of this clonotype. CDR3 DNA sequence: TGTGCCATGGGGACAGTCTACGAGCAGTACTTC. This gives the protein CAMGTVYEQYF. The V gene is TRBV10-3, the J gene TRBJ2-7; 7 bases map to TRBD1. This CDR3 spans 11 amino acids. CDR1 is ENHRY and CDR2 is SYGVKD in the germline V gene. With V trimmed by 9 bases and J by 3 bases, 2 bases remained unmatched.

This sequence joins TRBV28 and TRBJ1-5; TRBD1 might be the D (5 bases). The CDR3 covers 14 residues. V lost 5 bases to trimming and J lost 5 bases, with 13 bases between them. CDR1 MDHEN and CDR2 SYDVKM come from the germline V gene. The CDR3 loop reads CASSPTTVYQPQHF. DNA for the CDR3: TGTGCCAGCAGTCCGACGACAGTTTATCAGCCCCAGCATTTT.

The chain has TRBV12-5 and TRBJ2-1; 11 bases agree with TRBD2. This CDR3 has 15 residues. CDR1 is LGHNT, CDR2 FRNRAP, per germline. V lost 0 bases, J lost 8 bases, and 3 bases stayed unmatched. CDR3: CASGLVSGRAHEQFF. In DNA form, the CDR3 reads TGTGCTAGTGGTTTGGTTAGCGGGAGGGCCCATGAGCAGTTCTTC. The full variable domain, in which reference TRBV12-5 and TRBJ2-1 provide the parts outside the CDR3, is DARVTQTPRHKVTEMGQEVTMRCQPILGHNTVFWYRQTMMQGLELLAYFRNRAPLDDSGMPKDRFSAEMPDATLATLKIQPSEPRDSAVYFCASGLVSGRAHEQFFGPGTRLTVL.

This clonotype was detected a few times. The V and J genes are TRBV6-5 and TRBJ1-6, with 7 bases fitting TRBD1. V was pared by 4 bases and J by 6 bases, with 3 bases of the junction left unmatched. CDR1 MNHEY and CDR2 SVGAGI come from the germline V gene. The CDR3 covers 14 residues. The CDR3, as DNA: TGTGCCAGCAGTTCCGGACAGGTTAATTCACCCCTCCACTTT. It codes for CASSSGQVNSPLHF.

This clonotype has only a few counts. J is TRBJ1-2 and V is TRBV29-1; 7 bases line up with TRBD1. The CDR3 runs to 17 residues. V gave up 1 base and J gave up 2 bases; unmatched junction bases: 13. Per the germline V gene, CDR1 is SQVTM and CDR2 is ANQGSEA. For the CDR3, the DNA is TGCAGCGTTGAAGGCATTGTCAGGGGACAGATAAACTATGGCTACACCTTC. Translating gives CSVEGIVRGQINYGYTF.